This TCR beta chain originates from a study of T cell changes during pregnancy in multiple sclerosis (dated by TCRdb to 2018 to 2020). About the full investigation: The study examined how the T cell repertoire changed over the course of pregnancy in women with multiple sclerosis.

CDR3 length: 12 amino acids, cysteine to phenylalanine. Left in the record is the CDR3 DNA by itself, 36 bases read in frame from the first base. CDR1 MNHNS and CDR2 SASEGT were looked up in the germline V gene. V sheds 3 bases and J sheds 7 bases, leaving 7 bases between their ends. Library preparation employed the immunoSEQ multiplex PCR assay. The clones in this table, taken by TCRdb from immuneACCESS, are in-frame only. Not every clone is retained; where verified, under half of the shortfall comes from an unresolved V gene, and the cause of the rest is unknown. The sample table contains 95,000 to 110,000 clones; only one count was recorded for almost 95% of them. About 0.93% of the sample comes from the top ten. Points on this clone: What this receptor recognizes is not known. Base-call qualities are not available, and no considerably larger clone is one nucleotide away.

The rearranged segments are TRBV6-1 and TRBJ1-5, with no reliable assignment of the D segment. The sequence was obtained from a female donor with multiple sclerosis, enrolled in a pregnancy study. Source: peripheral blood, taken after pregnancy. The CDR3 region: CASSEGPQPQHF. The nucleotide sequence reads TGTGCCAGCAGTGAGGGCCCCCAGCCCCAGCATTTT.